The T cell receptor (beta chain) under discussion was sequenced for a study of CD8 T cell repertoires and HIV-1 epitope variants. Overall study context: An approximately 10-day culture received IL-2, IL-7 and IL-15 on days 3 and 7.

This clone was recorded once. CDR3 size: 12 residues. From germline, CDR1 is SGHVS and CDR2 FQNEAQ. Trimming cost V 5 bases and J 5 bases, with 9 bases left between them. Assay used: immunoSEQ multiplex PCR; TCRdb lists only in-frame clones, some missing. The sample carries under 100,000 clones, almost 75% recorded once. Sequenced sample: uncultured baseline CD8+ T cells from peripheral blood mononuclear cells (PBMCs). The chain employs TRBV7-8 and TRBJ2-5; D call uncertain. This clonotype was sampled from a male donor with HIV. The CDR3 here is CASSPTGETQYF. The CDR3 coding sequence is TGTGCCAGCAGCCCGACTGGGGAGACCCAGTACTTC.